Listed below are T cell receptor beta chains from one sample, sequenced in a study of patients and donors after allogeneic stem cell transplantation. TCRdb reanalysed the RT-PCR reads using MiXCR and keeps one entry per CDR3 protein. The sample lists about 960,000 distinct CDR3 sequences, about a sixth occurring once. Sequencing used blood, either unsorted or a sorted T cell fraction (not recorded which). The source of these receptors is a human donor who was either an allogeneic HSCT recipient or a stem cell or donor lymphocyte infusion donor (not recorded which). It is not recorded whose cells these are; they may come from a transplant donor. The CDR3 runs from the conserved cysteine through the conserved F or W. A D gene is named only where the DNA matches it firmly. Only part of the rows carry a size: once, few, many, or a class if the clone is expanded.

d_gene,v_gene,abundance,len,j_gene,CDR3aa,CDR3nt
TRBD1,TRBV18,-,14,TRBJ1-2,CASSPAGQGHGYTF,TGTGCCAGCTCACCGGCGGGACAGGGCCATGGCTACACCTTC
-,TRBV20-1,-,13,TRBJ2-7,CSAARDPGVEQYF,TGCAGTGCCGCCCGGGACCCAGGAGTCGAGCAGTACTTC
TRBD1,TRBV29-1,few,13,TRBJ2-7,CSVEGDRSTEQYF,TGCAGCGTTGAAGGGGACAGGTCCACCGAGCAGTACTTC
-,TRBV20-1,-,11,TRBJ2-7,CSANPRGEQYF,TGCAGTGCTAATCCTAGGGGCGAGCAGTACTTC
-,TRBV6-5,-,12,TRBJ2-5,CASSQKRETQYF,TGTGCCAGCAGCCAAAAGCGGGAGACCCAGTACTTC
-,TRBV7-9,-,13,TRBJ2-3,CASSSSEADTQYF,TGTGCCAGCAGCAGTAGCGAGGCAGATACGCAGTATTTT
TRBD2,TRBV12-3/TRBV12-4,-,17,TRBJ2-5,CASSLAGTSGLQETQYF,TGTGCCAGCAGTTTAGCGGGGACTAGCGGGCTCCAAGAGACCCAGTACTTC
-,TRBV20-1,many,11,TRBJ2-7,CSASWGYEQYF,TGCAGTGCTAGTTGGGGCTACGAGCAGTACTTC
-,TRBV6-2/TRBV6-3,few,19,TRBJ2-2,CASTKDRAPLRQNTGELFF,TGTGCCAGCACCAAAGACCGGGCTCCCTTACGTCAAAACACCGGGGAGCTGTTTTTT
-,TRBV20-1,many,12,TRBJ1-4,CSALHGKEKLFF,TGCAGTGCTCTCCATGGGAAGGAAAAACTGTTTTTT
-,TRBV9,few,14,TRBJ2-5,CASSVGRGIETQYF,TGTGCCAGCAGCGTCGGCAGAGGGATAGAGACCCAGTACTTC
-,TRBV12-3/TRBV12-4,few,19,TRBJ2-3,CASSLALERVGRGTDTQYF,TGTGCCAGCAGTTTAGCGTTAGAGAGGGTGGGGAGAGGAACAGATACGCAGTATTTT
-,TRBV5-5,-,13,TRBJ1-1,CASGRQVNTEAFF,TGTGCCAGCGGTAGACAGGTGAACACTGAAGCTTTCTTT
TRBD1,TRBV20-1,few,15,TRBJ2-2,CSASPTGSVSGELFF,TGCAGTGCCAGCCCGACAGGGTCGGTCTCCGGGGAGCTGTTTTTT
TRBD1,TRBV7-9,-,15,TRBJ2-3,CASSDRDRITDTQYF,TGTGCCAGCAGCGACCGGGACAGGATCACAGATACGCAGTATTTT
TRBD2,TRBV5-1,-,16,TRBJ2-1,CASSSRSSGNYNEQFF,TGCGCCAGCAGCTCACGTAGCAGCGGGAACTACAATGAGCAGTTCTTC
TRBD2,TRBV27,few,17,TRBJ2-2,CASSLSRLAGATGELFF,TGTGCCAGCAGTTTGTCACGACTAGCGGGGGCCACCGGGGAGCTGTTTTTT
-,TRBV20-1,few,13,TRBJ2-7,CSAGWGKSYEQYF,TGCAGTGCCGGGTGGGGGAAATCTTACGAGCAGTACTTC
-,TRBV11-1,-,18,TRBJ1-2,CASSLFLTAPLRNYGYTF,TGTGCCAGCAGCTTATTCCTGACAGCACCACTAAGGAACTATGGCTACACCTTC
TRBD1,TRBV15,-,16,TRBJ1-1,CATSRDPRDRGTEAFF,TGTGCCACCAGCAGAGATCCCCGGGACAGGGGGACTGAAGCTTTCTTT
TRBD1,TRBV5-1,-,13,TRBJ2-1,CASNNRGGSEQFF,TGCGCCAGCAACAACAGGGGTGGGAGTGAGCAGTTCTTC
-,TRBV30,few,13,TRBJ1-1,CAWSGGLGTEAFF,TGTGCCTGGAGTGGAGGGCTCGGCACTGAAGCTTTCTTT
-,TRBV7-2,-,16,TRBJ2-4,CASSLFGELAKNIQYF,TGTGCCAGCAGCTTATTCGGGGAGCTAGCCAAAAACATTCAGTACTTC
TRBD1,TRBV12-3/TRBV12-4,-,12,TRBJ2-1,CASSLDREEQFF,TGTGCCAGCAGTTTGGACAGGGAAGAGCAGTTCTTC
TRBD2,TRBV12-3/TRBV12-4,few,15,TRBJ2-1,CASSFRSGGTSEQFF,TGTGCCAGCAGTTTCCGTAGCGGGGGGACTTCGGAGCAGTTCTTC
-,TRBV9,-,12,TRBJ2-3,CASGPGADTQYF,TGTGCCAGCGGTCCGGGGGCAGATACGCAGTATTTT
-,TRBV5-1,few,11,TRBJ2-3,CASRGPDTQYF,TGCGCCAGTCGGGGACCAGATACGCAGTATTTT
TRBD2,TRBV6-5,-,15,TRBJ2-7,CASSYGGGRNYEQYF,TGTGCCAGCAGTTACGGGGGAGGGAGGAACTACGAGCAGTACTTC
-,TRBV19,-,14,TRBJ2-5,CASSIGGPSETQYF,TGTGCCAGTAGTATCGGGGGACCCTCGGAGACCCAGTACTTC
-,TRBV9,few,14,TRBJ2-3,CASSVELGADTQYF,TGTGCCAGCAGCGTAGAGTTGGGGGCTGATACGCAGTATTTT